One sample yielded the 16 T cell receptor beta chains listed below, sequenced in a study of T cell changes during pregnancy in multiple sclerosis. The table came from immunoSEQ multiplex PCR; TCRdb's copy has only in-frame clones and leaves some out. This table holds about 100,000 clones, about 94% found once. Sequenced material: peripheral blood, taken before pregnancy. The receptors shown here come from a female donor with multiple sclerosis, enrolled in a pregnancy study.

CDR3 in amino acids: CASSQDGLGYTF. The CDR3 DNA reads as TGCGCCAGCAGCCAAGATGGCTTAGGCTACACCTTC. The chain is built from TRBV4-1 and TRBJ1-2; D is unclear. V gave up 0 bases and J gave up 8 bases, with 7 bases separating them. The CDR3 is made up of 12 amino acids. Per the germline V gene, CDR1 is MGHRA and CDR2 is YSYEKL.

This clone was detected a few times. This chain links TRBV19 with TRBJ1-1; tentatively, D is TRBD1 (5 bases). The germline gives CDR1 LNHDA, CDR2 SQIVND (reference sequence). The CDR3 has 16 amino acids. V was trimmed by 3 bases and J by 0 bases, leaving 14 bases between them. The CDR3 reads CASSIGGGRLNTEAFF. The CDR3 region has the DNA TGTGCCAGTAGTATTGGCGGGGGTAGATTGAACACTGAAGCTTTCTTT.

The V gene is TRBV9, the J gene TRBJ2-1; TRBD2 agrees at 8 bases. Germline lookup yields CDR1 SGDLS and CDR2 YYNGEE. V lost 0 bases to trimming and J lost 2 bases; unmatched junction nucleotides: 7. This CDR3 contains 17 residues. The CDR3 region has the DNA TGTGCCAGCAGCGTAGACCCCCCAGCGGGAGCCTACAATGAGCAGTTCTTC. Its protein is CASSVDPPAGAYNEQFF.

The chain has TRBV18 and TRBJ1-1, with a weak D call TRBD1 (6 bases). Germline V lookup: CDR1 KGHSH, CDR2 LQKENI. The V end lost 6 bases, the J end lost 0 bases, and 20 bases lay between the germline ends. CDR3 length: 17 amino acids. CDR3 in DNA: TGTGCCAGCTCTTCCTCACGCGGGGGGCTCATGAACACTGAAGCTTTCTTT. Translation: CASSSSRGGLMNTEAFF.

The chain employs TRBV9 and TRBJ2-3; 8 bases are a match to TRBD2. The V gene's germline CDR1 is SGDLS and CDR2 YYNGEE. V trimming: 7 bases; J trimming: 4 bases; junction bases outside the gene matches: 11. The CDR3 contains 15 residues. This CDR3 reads CASDKSGSGADTQYF. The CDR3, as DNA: TGTGCCAGCGACAAGAGCGGGAGCGGTGCAGATACGCAGTATTTT.

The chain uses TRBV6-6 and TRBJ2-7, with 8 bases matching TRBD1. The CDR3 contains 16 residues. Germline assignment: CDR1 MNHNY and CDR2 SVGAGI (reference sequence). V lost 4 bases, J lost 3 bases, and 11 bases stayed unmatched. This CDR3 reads CASSSDRAVGFYEQYF. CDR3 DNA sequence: TGTGCCAGCAGTTCGGACAGGGCGGTAGGGTTCTACGAGCAGTACTTC.

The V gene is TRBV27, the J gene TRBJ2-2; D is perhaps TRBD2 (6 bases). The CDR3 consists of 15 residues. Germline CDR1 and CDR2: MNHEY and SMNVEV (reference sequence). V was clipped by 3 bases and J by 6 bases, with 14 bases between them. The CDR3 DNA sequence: TGTGCCAGCAGTTTGACGGCGGGGTCCCCCGGGGAGCTGTTTTTT. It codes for CASSLTAGSPGELFF.

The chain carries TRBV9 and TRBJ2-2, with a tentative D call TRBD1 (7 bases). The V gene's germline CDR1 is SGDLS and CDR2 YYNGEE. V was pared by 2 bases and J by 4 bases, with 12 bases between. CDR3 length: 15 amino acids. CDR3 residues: CASSVAGGSTGELFF. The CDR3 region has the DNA TGTGCCAGCAGCGTGGCAGGGGGGAGCACCGGGGAGCTGTTTTTT.

The CDR3, as DNA: TGCGCCAGCAGCCTTCAGACAGGGGGCAAGTCCGAGCAGTACTTC. Translating it yields CASSLQTGGKSEQYF. The rearrangement uses TRBV10-1 and TRBJ2-7, with TRBD1 matching 10 bases. Per the germline V gene, CDR1 is WNHNN and CDR2 is SYGVQD (reference sequence). The J segment lost 6 bases and the V segment lost 6 bases, leaving 11 bases of the junction unmatched. The CDR3 has 15 amino acids.

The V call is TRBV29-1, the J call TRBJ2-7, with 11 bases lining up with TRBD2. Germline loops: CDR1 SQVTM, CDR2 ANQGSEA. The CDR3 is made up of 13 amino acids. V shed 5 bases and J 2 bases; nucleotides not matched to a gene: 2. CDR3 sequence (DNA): TGCAGCGTTCTACTAGCGGGAGCCTACGAGCAGTACTTC. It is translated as CSVLLAGAYEQYF.

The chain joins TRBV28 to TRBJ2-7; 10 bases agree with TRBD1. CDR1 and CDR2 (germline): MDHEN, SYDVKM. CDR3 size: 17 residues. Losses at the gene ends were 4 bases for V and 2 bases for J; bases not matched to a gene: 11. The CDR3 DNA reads TGTGCCAGCAGTTATCTGGGCCCGGGACAGGGGCCCTACGAGCAGTACTTC. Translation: CASSYLGPGQGPYEQYF.

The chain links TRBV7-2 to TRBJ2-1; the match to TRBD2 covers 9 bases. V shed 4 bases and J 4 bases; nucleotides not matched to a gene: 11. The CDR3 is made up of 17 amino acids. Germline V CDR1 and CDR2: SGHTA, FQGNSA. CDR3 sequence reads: CASSYHSGSRLYNEQFF. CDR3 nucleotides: TGTGCCAGCAGCTATCATAGCGGGAGCCGCCTTTACAATGAGCAGTTCTTC.

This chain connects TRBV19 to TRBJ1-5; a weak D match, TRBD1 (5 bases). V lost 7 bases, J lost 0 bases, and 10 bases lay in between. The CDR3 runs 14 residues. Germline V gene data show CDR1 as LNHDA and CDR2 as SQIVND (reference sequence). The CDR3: CASTMDISNQPQHF. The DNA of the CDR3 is TGTGCCAGTACCATGGACATTAGCAATCAGCCCCAGCATTTT.

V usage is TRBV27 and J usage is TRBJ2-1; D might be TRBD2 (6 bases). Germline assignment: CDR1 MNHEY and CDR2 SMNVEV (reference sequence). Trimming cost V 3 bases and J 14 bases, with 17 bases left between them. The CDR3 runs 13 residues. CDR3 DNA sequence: TGTGCCAGCAGTTTGAGATTGGTGGGGGGTGAGTTCTTC. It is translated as CASSLRLVGGEFF.

CDR3 coding DNA: TGCAGCTATAGCGGGAGGGCCTATGAGCAGTTCTTC. Encoded protein: CSYSGRAYEQFF. The V call is TRBV29-1, the J call TRBJ2-1, with 11 bases matching TRBD2. J lost 8 bases, V lost 8 bases, and 5 bases had no gene match. Germline values: CDR1 SQVTM, CDR2 ANQGSEA. The CDR3 loop spans 12 amino acids.

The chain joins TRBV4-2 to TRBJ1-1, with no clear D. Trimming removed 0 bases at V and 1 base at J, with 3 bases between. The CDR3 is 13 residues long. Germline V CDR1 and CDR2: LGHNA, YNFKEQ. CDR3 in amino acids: CASSQDRNTEAFF. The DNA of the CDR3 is TGTGCCAGCAGCCAAGACAGGAACACTGAAGCTTTCTTT.